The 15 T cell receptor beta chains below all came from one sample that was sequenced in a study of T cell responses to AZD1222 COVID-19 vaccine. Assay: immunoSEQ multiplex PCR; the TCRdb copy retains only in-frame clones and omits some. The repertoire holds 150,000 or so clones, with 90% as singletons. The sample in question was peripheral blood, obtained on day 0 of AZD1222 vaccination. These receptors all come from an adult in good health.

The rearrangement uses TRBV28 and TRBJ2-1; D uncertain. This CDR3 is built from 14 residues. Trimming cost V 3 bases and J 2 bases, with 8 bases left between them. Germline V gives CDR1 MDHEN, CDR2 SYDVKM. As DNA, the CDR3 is TGTGCCAGCAGTTTTGTCTCCCCCTACAATGAGCAGTTCTTC. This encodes CASSFVSPYNEQFF.

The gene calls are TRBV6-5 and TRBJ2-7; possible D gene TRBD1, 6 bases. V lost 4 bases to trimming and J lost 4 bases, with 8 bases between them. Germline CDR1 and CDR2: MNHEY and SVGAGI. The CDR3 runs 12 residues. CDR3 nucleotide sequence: TGTGCCAGCAGTTTACAGGGTTACGAGCAGTACTTC. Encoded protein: CASSLQGYEQYF.

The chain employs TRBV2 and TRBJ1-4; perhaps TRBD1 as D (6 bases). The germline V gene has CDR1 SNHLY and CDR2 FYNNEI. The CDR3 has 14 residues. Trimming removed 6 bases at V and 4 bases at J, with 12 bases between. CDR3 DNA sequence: TGTGCCAGCAGGAGACAGGTCCTTAATGAAAAACTGTTTTTT. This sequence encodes CASRRQVLNEKLFF. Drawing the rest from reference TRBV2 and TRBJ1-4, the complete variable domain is EPEVTQTPSHQVTQMGQEVILRCVPISNHLYFYWYRQILGQKVEFLVSFYNNEISEKSEIFDDQFSVERPDGSNFTLKIRSTKLEDSAMYFCASRRQVLNEKLFFGSGTQLSVL.

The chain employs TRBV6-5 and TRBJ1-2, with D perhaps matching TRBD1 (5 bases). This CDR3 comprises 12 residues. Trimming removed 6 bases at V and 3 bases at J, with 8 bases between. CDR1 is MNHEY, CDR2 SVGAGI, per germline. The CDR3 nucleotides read TGTGCCAGCAGCCCAGGGTACTATGGCTACACCTTC. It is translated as CASSPGYYGYTF.

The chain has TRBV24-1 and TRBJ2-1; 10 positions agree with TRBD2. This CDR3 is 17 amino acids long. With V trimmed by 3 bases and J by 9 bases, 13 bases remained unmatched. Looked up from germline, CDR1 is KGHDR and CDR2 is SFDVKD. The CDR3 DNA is TGTGCCACCAGTGATCTTTCTAGCGGGAGTTCTCTTAGTGAGCAGTTCTTC. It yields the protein CATSDLSSGSSLSEQFF.

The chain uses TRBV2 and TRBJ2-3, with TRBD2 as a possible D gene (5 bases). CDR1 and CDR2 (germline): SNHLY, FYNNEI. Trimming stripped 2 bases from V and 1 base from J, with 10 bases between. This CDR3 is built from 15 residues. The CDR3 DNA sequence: TGTGCCAGCAGTGAAACCCTGGAGGGCACAGATACGCAGTATTTT. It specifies CASSETLEGTDTQYF.

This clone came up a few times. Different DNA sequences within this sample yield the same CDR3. The CDR3 loop is CASSETLNTEAFF. The CDR3 bases are TGTGCCAGCAGTGAGACCCTTAACACTGAAGCTTTCTTT. The genes are TRBV6-1 and TRBJ1-1; no definite D call. Germline assignment: CDR1 MNHNS and CDR2 SASEGT. The CDR3 has 13 residues. Trimming took off 3 bases at V and 2 bases at J, with 7 bases between the two ends.

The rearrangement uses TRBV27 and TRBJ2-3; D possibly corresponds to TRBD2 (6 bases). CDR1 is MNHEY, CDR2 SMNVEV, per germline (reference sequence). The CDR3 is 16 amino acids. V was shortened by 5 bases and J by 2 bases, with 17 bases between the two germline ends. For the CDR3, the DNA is TGTGCCAGCAGTCCAAAATGGACTACATACACAGATACGCAGTATTTT. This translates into CASSPKWTTYTDTQYF.

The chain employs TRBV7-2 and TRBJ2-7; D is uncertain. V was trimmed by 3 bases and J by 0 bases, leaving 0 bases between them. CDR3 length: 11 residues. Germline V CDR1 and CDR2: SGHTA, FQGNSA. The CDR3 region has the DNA TGTGCCAGCAGCTTCTCCTACGAGCAGTACTTC. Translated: CASSFSYEQYF.

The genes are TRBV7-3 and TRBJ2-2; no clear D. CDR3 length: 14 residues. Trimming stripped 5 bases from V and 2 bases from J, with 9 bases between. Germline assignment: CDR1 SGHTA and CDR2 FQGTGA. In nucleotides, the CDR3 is TGTGCCAGCAGCCCCTCCTTTAACACCGGGGAGCTGTTTTTT. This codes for CASSPSFNTGELFF.

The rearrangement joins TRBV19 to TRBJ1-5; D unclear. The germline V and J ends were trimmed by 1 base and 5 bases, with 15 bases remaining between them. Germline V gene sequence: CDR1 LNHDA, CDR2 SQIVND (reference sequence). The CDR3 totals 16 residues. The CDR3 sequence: CASSIGIGLPDQPQHF. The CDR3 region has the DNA TGTGCCAGTAGTATAGGGATAGGGCTGCCCGATCAGCCCCAGCATTTT. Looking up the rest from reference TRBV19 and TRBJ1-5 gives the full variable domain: DGGITQSPKYLFRKEGQNVTLSCEQNLNHDAMYWYRQDPGQGLRLIYYSQIVNDFQKGDIAEGYSVSREKKESFPLTVTSAQKNPTAFYLCASSIGIGLPDQPQHFGDGTRLSIL.

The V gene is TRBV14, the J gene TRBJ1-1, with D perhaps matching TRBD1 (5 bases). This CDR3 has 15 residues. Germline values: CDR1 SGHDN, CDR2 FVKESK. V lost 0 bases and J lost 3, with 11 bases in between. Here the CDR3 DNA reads TGTGCCAGCAGCCAAGATGGGAGGGACTACACTGAAGCTTTCTTT. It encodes CASSQDGRDYTEAFF.

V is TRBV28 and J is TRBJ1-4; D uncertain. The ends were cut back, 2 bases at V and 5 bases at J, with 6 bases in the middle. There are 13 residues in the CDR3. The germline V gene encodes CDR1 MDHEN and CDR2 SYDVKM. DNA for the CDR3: TGTGCCAGCAGTTTAATCTCAAATGAAAAACTGTTTTTT. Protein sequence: CASSLISNEKLFF. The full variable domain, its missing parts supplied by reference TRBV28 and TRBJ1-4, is DVKVTQSSRYLVKRTGEKVFLECVQDMDHENMFWYRQDPGLGLRLIYFSYDVKMKEKGDIPEGYSVSREKKERFSLILESASTNQTSMYLCASSLISNEKLFFGSGTQLSVL.

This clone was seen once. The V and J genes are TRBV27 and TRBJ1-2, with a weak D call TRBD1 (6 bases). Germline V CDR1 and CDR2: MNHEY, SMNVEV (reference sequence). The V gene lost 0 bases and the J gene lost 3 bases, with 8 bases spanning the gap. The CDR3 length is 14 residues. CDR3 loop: CASSLSHRDYGYTF. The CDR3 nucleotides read TGTGCCAGCAGTTTATCGCACAGGGACTATGGCTACACCTTC.

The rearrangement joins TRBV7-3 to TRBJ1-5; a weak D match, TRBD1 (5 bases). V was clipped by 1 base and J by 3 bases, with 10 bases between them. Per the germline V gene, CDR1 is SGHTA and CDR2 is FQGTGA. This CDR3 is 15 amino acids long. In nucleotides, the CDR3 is TGTGCCAGCAGCTTAAGGCAGGGACCCAATCAGCCCCAGCATTTT. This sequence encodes CASSLRQGPNQPQHF.